This T cell receptor beta chain was sequenced during a study of blood T cell repertoires in COVID-19. Study background: The study drew acute and convalescent COVID-19 samples from the United States, Italy and Spain. From T cells, B-cell-depleted T cells, or PBMCs came the material, which was cDNA or gDNA.

Original processing methods: Cell counts per sample came from amplifying reference gene primers. Using immunoSEQ multiplex PCR, the repertoire was profiled, and TCRdb retains in-frame clones only, with some absent. That table gives V, J and clone size, and the DNA gave D and trimming. Here the sample spans roughly 120,000 clones, approximately 90% being singletons. The CDR3 has 15 residues. In germline, CDR1 is SGHNT, CDR2 YENEEA. V lost 0 bases and J lost 9, with 17 bases in between. The V and J genes are TRBV11-3 and TRBJ2-5; a possible D gene is TRBD2 (5 bases). The receptor was isolated from a human donor in a cohort sampled during active COVID-19. The sequenced sample consisted of peripheral blood. CDR3 sequence reads: CASSLDRGSQTAQYF. For the CDR3, the DNA is TGTGCCAGCAGCTTAGATCGAGGGAGCCAAACGGCCCAGTACTTC.